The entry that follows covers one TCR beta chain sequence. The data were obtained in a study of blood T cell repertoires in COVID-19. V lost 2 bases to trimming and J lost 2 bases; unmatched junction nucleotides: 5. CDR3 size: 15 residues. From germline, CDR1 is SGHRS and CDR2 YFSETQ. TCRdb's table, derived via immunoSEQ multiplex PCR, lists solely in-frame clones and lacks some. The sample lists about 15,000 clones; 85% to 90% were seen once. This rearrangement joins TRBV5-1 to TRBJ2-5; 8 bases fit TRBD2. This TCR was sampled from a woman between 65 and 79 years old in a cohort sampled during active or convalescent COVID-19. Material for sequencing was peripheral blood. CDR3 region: CASSLGPSGQETQYF. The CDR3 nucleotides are TGCGCCAGCAGCTTAGGGCCTAGCGGGCAAGAGACCCAGTACTTC.